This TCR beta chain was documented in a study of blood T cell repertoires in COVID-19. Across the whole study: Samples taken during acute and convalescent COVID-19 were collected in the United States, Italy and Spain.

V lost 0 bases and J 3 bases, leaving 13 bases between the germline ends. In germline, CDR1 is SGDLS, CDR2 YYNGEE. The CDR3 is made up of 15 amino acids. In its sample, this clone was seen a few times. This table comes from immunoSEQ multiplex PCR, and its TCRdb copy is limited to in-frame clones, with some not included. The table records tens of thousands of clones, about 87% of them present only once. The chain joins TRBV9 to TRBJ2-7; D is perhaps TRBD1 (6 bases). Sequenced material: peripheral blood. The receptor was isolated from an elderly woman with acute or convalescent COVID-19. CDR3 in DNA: TGTGCCAGCAGCGTAGCGGCAGGGGACCACTACGAGCAGTACTTC. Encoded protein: CASSVAAGDHYEQYF.